The 20 T cell receptor beta chains in this list originate from one sample, sequenced in a study of blood T cell repertoires in COVID-19. Clones were read by immunoSEQ multiplex PCR, and TCRdb kept only the in-frame ones, dropping some. Counted here are over 40,000 clones, 65% to 90% occurring once; the ten biggest clones make up around 2.9%. Source material: peripheral blood. The receptors stem from a woman older than 75 with acute or convalescent COVID-19.

The chain links TRBV30 to TRBJ2-2; 8 bases map to TRBD2. The CDR3 totals 16 residues. Trimming cost V 0 bases and J 3 bases; bases outside gene matches: 6. Germline V gene sequence: CDR1 GTSNPN, CDR2 SVGIG (reference sequence). CDR3 DNA: TGTGCCTGGAGTGTCGCAGCGGGGGCCTACACCGGGGAGCTGTTTTTT. The encoded protein is CAWSVAAGAYTGELFF.

V and J are TRBV10-1 and TRBJ2-1, with D maybe TRBD2 (5 bases). This CDR3 spans 16 amino acids. V dropped 0 bases and J dropped 6 bases, with 15 bases sitting between them. The germline V gene encodes CDR1 WNHNN and CDR2 SYGVQD (reference sequence). CDR3: CASSESRRRRSNEQFF. The CDR3, as DNA: TGCGCCAGCAGTGAGTCGAGACGGCGGAGGAGCAATGAGCAGTTCTTC.

The DNA of the CDR3 is TGCAGCGTTCTGATCGGTAACTATGGCTACACCTTC. It translates to CSVLIGNYGYTF. V usage is TRBV29-1 and J usage is TRBJ1-2; D remains ambiguous. V was pared by 5 bases and J by 1 base, with 8 bases between. The CDR3 is 12 residues long. Per the germline V gene, CDR1 is SQVTM and CDR2 is ANQGSEA.

V gene TRBV23-1 combines with J gene TRBJ2-1; 7 bases line up with TRBD1. TRBV23-1 is sorted into the ORF group, with uncertain function. This CDR3 comprises 16 residues. With V trimmed by 5 bases and J by 0 bases, 7 bases remained unmatched. The CDR3 spells CASSTRQGASYNEQFF. In nucleotides, the CDR3 is TGCGCCAGCAGTACCAGACAGGGAGCCTCCTACAATGAGCAGTTCTTC.

The chain uses TRBV19 and TRBJ2-3, with 11 bases lining up with TRBD2. The CDR3 loop spans 15 amino acids. V dropped 6 bases and J dropped 5; count of bases not matched to a gene: 7. The germline V gene encodes CDR1 LNHDA and CDR2 SQIVND (reference sequence). DNA of the CDR3: TGTGCCAGTAGCACGCTAGCGGGGGGCGTAGATACGCAGTATTTT. It encodes CASSTLAGGVDTQYF.

V usage is TRBV10-3 and J usage is TRBJ1-2; no reliable D call. The CDR3 is 13 amino acids. Trimming pared 0 bases from V and 5 bases from J, leaving 7 bases between. Germline CDR1 reads ENHRY; CDR2 reads SYGVKD. The CDR3 loop is CAISESGPYGYTF. The CDR3 bases are TGTGCCATCAGTGAGTCGGGCCCGTATGGCTACACCTTC.

This clone was seen a single time. J is TRBJ2-1 and V is TRBV7-9; 12 nucleotides agree with TRBD2. Trimming at V came to 5 bases and at J to 5 bases, leaving 7 bases not matched to a gene. The germline CDR1 and CDR2 sequences are SEHNR and FQNEAQ (reference sequence). The CDR3 spans 16 residues. Here the CDR3 DNA reads TGTGCCAGCAGCCCGACTAGCGGGGGACCTAACAATGAGCAGTTCTTC. This encodes CASSPTSGGPNNEQFF.

The chain joins TRBV7-2 to TRBJ1-6, with TRBD1 matching over 9 bases. CDR3 length: 15 amino acids. V shed 5 bases and J 9 bases; nucleotides not matched to a gene: 8. From germline, CDR1 is SGHTA and CDR2 FQGNSA. CDR3 bases: TGTGCCAGCAGCCTCCGTGGACAGGGGACTTCACCCCTCCACTTT. This translates into CASSLRGQGTSPLHF.

The chain recombines TRBV7-2 with TRBJ2-2; a weak D match, TRBD1 (6 bases). Germline lookup yields CDR1 SGHTA and CDR2 FQGNSA. The CDR3 covers 16 residues. Trimming cost V 6 bases and J 4 bases, with 18 bases left between them. The CDR3 here is CASRSAHRAGTGELFF. The CDR3 nucleotides read TGTGCCAGCAGATCCGCCCACAGGGCGGGCACCGGGGAGCTGTTTTTT.

The rearrangement uses TRBV2 and TRBJ2-4; weak D call: TRBD2 (5 bases). The CDR3 is 14 amino acids. V gave up 3 bases and J gave up 8 bases, with 14 bases separating them. Germline assignment: CDR1 SNHLY and CDR2 FYNNEI. The CDR3 DNA is TGTGCCAGCAGTGAGGGCAGTTCGCGGGACATTCAGTACTTC. The encoded protein is CASSEGSSRDIQYF.

This rearrangement joins TRBV5-1 to TRBJ2-7, with TRBD1 matching 10 bases. Germline trimming cut 4 bases from V and 1 base from J; bases unmatched to any gene: 5. The CDR3 has 15 amino acids. Germline V lookup: CDR1 SGHRS, CDR2 YFSETQ. CDR3 bases: TGCGCCAGCAGCATCCGACAGGGGGCTTCCTACGAGCAGTACTTC. Translated: CASSIRQGASYEQYF.

The rearrangement joins TRBV9 to TRBJ1-1; D might be TRBD1 (5 bases). The germline gives CDR1 SGDLS, CDR2 YYNGEE. Between the trimmed V and J ends, which lost 0 bases and 0 bases, there was a span of 9 bases. The CDR3 sequence is 15 residues long. Here the CDR3 reads CASSVDGGVNTEAFF. The CDR3, as DNA: TGTGCCAGCAGCGTAGATGGAGGGGTGAACACTGAAGCTTTCTTT. Complete variable domain (other parts from reference TRBV9 and TRBJ1-1): DSGVTQTPKHLITATGQRVTLRCSPRSGDLSVYWYQQSLDQGLQFLIQYYNGEERAKGNILERFSAQQFPDLHSELNLSSLELGDSALYFCASSVDGGVNTEAFFGQGTRLTVV.

The rearrangement uses TRBV7-9 and TRBJ1-5; perhaps TRBD1 as D (5 bases). Germline-derived CDR1 and CDR2 are SEHNR and FQNEAQ (reference sequence). This CDR3 is built from 14 residues. The CDR3 nucleotides are TGTGACCCTGTATCCAGGGTTTGGAATCAGCCCCAGCATTTT. It translates to CDPVSRVWNQPQHF.

This clone occurred a few times. CDR3 nucleotides: TGTGCCAGCAGCTTACAACTTCCGGGACAGCACCCCTATGGCTACACCTTC. As protein: CASSLQLPGQHPYGYTF. V usage is TRBV7-9 and J usage is TRBJ1-2, with 7 bases aligning to TRBD1. V lost 2 bases to trimming and J lost 4 bases; unmatched junction nucleotides: 13. Germline loops: CDR1 SEHNR, CDR2 FQNEAQ (reference sequence). The CDR3 sequence is 17 residues long. Supplemented by reference TRBV7-9 and TRBJ1-2, the full variable domain reads DTGVSQNPRHKITKRGQNVTFRCDPISEHNRLYWYRQTLGQGPEFLTYFQNEAQLEKSRLLSDRFSAERPKGSFSTLEIQRTEQGDSAMYLCASSLQLPGQHPYGYTFGSGTRLTVV.

The CDR3, as DNA: TGTGCCAGCAGCTTAGGCAGTCATCAGCCCCAGCATTTT. Its protein is CASSLGSHQPQHF. The chain carries TRBV7-6 and TRBJ1-5, with D unresolved. V was trimmed by 1 base and J by 5 bases, leaving 6 bases between them. Germline V gene data show CDR1 as SGHVS and CDR2 as FNYEAQ. The CDR3 runs to 13 residues.

The chain joins TRBV25-1 to TRBJ2-3, with a possible D match to TRBD1 (6 bases). V lost 3 bases and J lost 4, with 8 bases in between. This CDR3 is 13 amino acids long. Germline CDR1 is MGHDK and CDR2 is SYGVNS. The CDR3 DNA follows: TGTGCCAGCAGTGACCACAGGGCAGATACGCAGTATTTT. The encoded protein is CASSDHRADTQYF. Variable domain in full (rest from reference TRBV25-1 and TRBJ2-3): EADIYQTPRYLVIGTGKKITLECSQTMGHDKMYWYQQDPGMELHLIHYSYGVNSTEKGDLSSESTVSRIRTEHFPLTLESARPSHTSQYLCASSDHRADTQYFGPGTRLTVL.

This clone was detected once. V usage is TRBV29-1 and J usage is TRBJ2-3; D might be TRBD2 (7 bases). The length of the CDR3 is 14 residues. The V gene's germline CDR1 is SQVTM and CDR2 ANQGSEA. Trimming left V 3 bases short and J 7 bases short, with 17 bases between. This chain's CDR3 is CSVEAAGARNTQYF. The CDR3 DNA is TGCAGCGTTGAGGCGGCGGGGGCCCGGAATACGCAGTATTTT.

This chain connects TRBV6-6 to TRBJ2-7; TRBD2 agrees at 10 bases. The germline gives CDR1 MNHNY, CDR2 SVGAGI (reference sequence). V lost 5 bases to trimming and J lost 2 bases; unmatched junction nucleotides: 3. The CDR3 covers 14 residues. The CDR3 sequence is CASSPLAGAYEQYF. The DNA for the CDR3 is TGTGCCAGCAGTCCGCTAGCGGGGGCCTACGAGCAGTACTTC.

This clone is a singleton in its sample. The chain joins TRBV6-6 to TRBJ1-5; D possibly corresponds to TRBD1 (5 bases). The germline gives CDR1 MNHNY, CDR2 SVGAGI (reference sequence). V gave up 0 bases and J gave up 4 bases, with 7 bases separating them. The CDR3 is 14 amino acids. CDR3 in DNA: TGTGCCAGCAGTTACTCCCCAGGGAATCAGCCCCAGCATTTT. It yields the protein CASSYSPGNQPQHF.

The chain combines TRBV11-3 with TRBJ2-7; 8 bases agree with TRBD2. The CDR3 covers 15 residues. Germline trimming cut 6 bases from V and 0 bases from J; bases unmatched to any gene: 7. The germline CDR1 and CDR2 sequences are SGHNT and YENEEA. The CDR3 nucleotides read TGTGCCAGCAGTCCCTCAGCGGGGGCCTCCTACGAGCAGTACTTC. Protein: CASSPSAGASYEQYF. The full variable domain, with the rest looked up from reference TRBV11-3 and TRBJ2-7, is EAGVVQSPRYKIIEKKQPVAFWCNPISGHNTLYWYLQNLGQGPELLIRYENEEAVDDSQLPKDRFSAERLKGVDSTLKIQPAELGDSAVYLCASSPSAGASYEQYFGPGTRLTVT.